One and the same sample provided the 21 T cell receptor beta chains below, sequenced in a study of human T cells and chemical hapten exposure. TCRdb processed the RACE reads anew with MiXCR; each CDR3 protein has one entry. The sample includes about 380,000 distinct CDR3 sequences, roughly 6% of them seen just once. Noted time point: patch test 2, 6 weeks after DPC sensitization. Described treatment: therapeutic diphenylcyclopropenone sensitization with weekly scalp DPC. Sample: whole blood, taken in connection with sensitization to the hapten diphenylcyclopropenone (DPC). The receptors derive from a woman between 18 and 29 years old with alopecia areata. Some clones in this sample may be carry-over from other donors' samples.

This clonotype was seen ten or more times. The gene calls are TRBV4-2 and TRBJ1-4; 7 bases align to TRBD1. V lost 4 bases and J lost 5; bases outside the gene matches: 10. The CDR3 sequence is 16 residues long. Germline CDR1 reads LGHNA; CDR2 reads YNFKEQ. The CDR3, as DNA: TGTGCCAGCAGCCTGTTCTCGGGACAGATCAATGAAAAACTGTTTTTT. It specifies CASSLFSGQINEKLFF.

This chain links TRBV7-2 with TRBJ2-7, with TRBD2 matching over 7 bases. This CDR3 is built from 15 residues. J gave up 0 bases and V 1 base, and 3 bases lay outside the gene matches. CDR1 SGHTA and CDR2 FQGNSA come from the germline V gene. This chain's CDR3 is CASSLVRDYSYEQYF. CDR3 nucleotides: TGTGCCAGCAGCTTAGTACGGGACTACTCCTACGAGCAGTACTTC.

This clonotype occurred many times. The V call is TRBV7-9, the J call TRBJ2-7; D possibly uses TRBD1 or TRBD2 (5 bases each). The CDR3 extends over 14 amino acids. Trimming pared 6 bases from V and 5 bases from J, leaving 17 bases between. Germline assignment: CDR1 SEHNR and CDR2 FQNEAQ (reference sequence). CDR3 sequence (DNA): TGTGCCAGCAGTCACTCTACGGGGACCCACGAGCAGTACTTC. This gives the protein CASSHSTGTHEQYF.

In its sample, this clonotype was seen many times. The chain combines TRBV20-1 with TRBJ2-3; tentatively, D is TRBD2 (5 bases). CDR1 and CDR2 from the germline V gene are DFQATT and SNEGSKA (reference sequence). The V gene lost 8 bases and the J gene lost 0 bases, with 12 bases spanning the gap. The CDR3 sequence is 13 residues long. DNA of the CDR3: TGCAGTACTTCCGGGATCAGCACAGATACGCAGTATTTT. Its translation is CSTSGISTDTQYF.

The chain carries TRBV15 and TRBJ1-5; 9 positions match TRBD1. Germline lookup yields CDR1 LNHNV and CDR2 YYDKDF (reference sequence). V dropped 8 bases and J dropped 5; count of bases not matched to a gene: 7. This CDR3 contains 14 residues. The CDR3 DNA is TGTGCCACCGGGGACAGGGCTAAGGATCAGCCCCAGCATTTT. Protein product: CATGDRAKDQPQHF.

This chain uses TRBV3-1 with TRBJ1-1; D uncertain. There are 11 residues in the CDR3. CDR1 is LGHDT and CDR2 is YNNKEL in the germline V gene (reference sequence). The V gene lost 7 bases and the J gene lost 3 bases, with 6 bases spanning the gap. The CDR3 sequence is CASIRDTEAFF. For the CDR3, the DNA is TGTGCCAGCATCCGGGACACTGAAGCTTTCTTT. Full variable domain (remainder filled in from reference TRBV3-1 and TRBJ1-1): DTAVSQTPKYLVTQMGNDKSIKCEQNLGHDTMYWYKQDSKKFLKIMFSYNNKELIINETVPNRFSPKSPDKAHLNLHINSLELGDSAVYFCASIRDTEAFFGQGTRLTVV.

V is TRBV12-3 or TRBV12-4 and J is TRBJ1-5, with D possibly being TRBD1 (6 bases). The CDR3 length is 17 residues. V was shortened by 5 bases and J by 2 bases, with 19 bases between the two germline ends. The chain's CDR3 is CASSTSAGGVGNQPQHF. Here the CDR3 DNA reads TGTGCCAGCAGTACCTCCGCCGGGGGCGTTGGCAATCAGCCCCAGCATTTT.

V usage is TRBV6-5 and J usage is TRBJ2-7, with 9 bases matching TRBD1. This CDR3 region has 13 residues. CDR1 MNHEY and CDR2 SVGAGI come from the germline V gene. The V gene end was trimmed by 8 bases and the J gene end by 2 bases; junction bases not matched to a gene: 4. The CDR3 DNA reads TGTGCCAGCTGCAGACAGGGGGCCTACGAGCAGTACTTC. Translation gives CASCRQGAYEQYF.

This clonotype was detected only a few times. The chain uses TRBV7-9 and TRBJ2-3; D is tentatively TRBD1 or TRBD2 (5 bases each). V was pared by 5 bases and J by 0 bases, with 9 bases between. This CDR3 region has 14 residues. Germline V gene sequence: CDR1 SEHNR, CDR2 FQNEAQ (reference sequence). The CDR3 sequence: CASSRGRSTDTQYF. As DNA, the CDR3 is TGTGCCAGCAGCAGGGGACGAAGCACAGATACGCAGTATTTT.

This chain uses TRBV4-2 with TRBJ2-1; TRBD2 aligns across 10 bases. Germline V gives CDR1 LGHNA, CDR2 YNFKEQ. V lost 4 bases to trimming and J lost 5 bases; unmatched junction nucleotides: 2. The CDR3 runs to 14 residues. The CDR3 DNA sequence: TGTGCCAGCAGCCCGGGGACTAGCGACAATGAGCAGTTCTTC. Protein sequence: CASSPGTSDNEQFF.

V is TRBV10-2 and J is TRBJ1-4, with TRBD1 as a possible D gene (6 bases). Germline loops: CDR1 WSHSY, CDR2 SAAADI. The CDR3 spans 14 residues. The V end lost 6 bases, the J end lost 4 bases, and 12 bases lay between the germline ends. CDR3 region: CASSRQAINEKLFF. As DNA, the CDR3 is TGCGCCAGCAGCAGACAGGCGATTAATGAAAAACTGTTTTTT.

This clonotype was recorded many times. The CDR3 sequence: CASSPGFDYEQYF. The CDR3 bases are TGTGCCAGCAGCCCCGGTTTCGATTACGAGCAGTACTTC. This chain uses TRBV7-9 with TRBJ2-7; unclear D gene. Germline loops: CDR1 SEHNR, CDR2 FQNEAQ (reference sequence). V was pared by 5 bases and J by 4 bases, with 12 bases between. The CDR3 covers 13 residues.

The chain recombines TRBV28 with TRBJ2-6; D perhaps matches TRBD2 (5 bases). Germline values: CDR1 MDHEN, CDR2 SYDVKM. CDR3 length: 13 amino acids. V lost 5 bases and J lost 16, with 18 bases in between. The CDR3 is CASSTPGRPELTF. DNA for the CDR3: TGTGCCAGCAGTACCCCGGGAAGACCGGAACTGACTTTC.

In this sample, this clonotype turned up many times. This chain links TRBV12-3 or TRBV12-4 with TRBJ2-3; tentative D call: TRBD2 (6 bases). Deletions cut 7 bases from V and 4 bases from J, with 12 bases between. This CDR3 spans 13 amino acids. CDR3 protein: CASTSPGADTQYF. CDR3 in DNA: TGTGCCAGCACCTCTCCGGGGGCAGATACGCAGTATTTT.

At least ten counts were recorded for this clonotype. This chain connects TRBV28 to TRBJ1-2, with TRBD1 matching over 7 bases. The CDR3 loop spans 14 amino acids. With 2 bases clipped from V and 3 bases from J, the junction kept 3 bases outside the gene matches. CDR1 MDHEN and CDR2 SYDVKM come from the germline V gene. The CDR3 coding sequence is TGTGCCAGCAGTTTAAACAGGGGATACTATGGCTACACCTTC. This translates into CASSLNRGYYGYTF.

This clonotype showed up just a few times. The chain joins TRBV12-3 or TRBV12-4 to TRBJ2-1; D not resolved. This CDR3 spans 17 amino acids. Trimming took off 3 bases at V and 8 bases at J, with 23 bases between the two ends. The CDR3 DNA is TGTGCCAGCAGTTTTGGCGTGGCAGTTACATTGGGCGATGAGCAGTTCTTC. As protein: CASSFGVAVTLGDEQFF.

J is TRBJ2-1 and V is TRBV6-2 or TRBV6-3, with TRBD1 as a possible D gene (5 bases). V gave up 7 bases and J gave up 3 bases, with 13 bases separating them. CDR3 length: 14 amino acids. The germline CDR1 and CDR2 sequences are MNHEY and SVGEGT. In nucleotides, the CDR3 is TGTGCCAGCATCCCAGGGAACAGCTACAATGAGCAGTTCTTC. This translates into CASIPGNSYNEQFF.

V and J are TRBV20-1 and TRBJ2-7, with D tentatively TRBD1 (5 bases). The CDR3 is 13 amino acids. CDR1 DFQATT and CDR2 SNEGSKA come from the germline V gene (reference sequence). V was cut by 2 bases and J by 2 bases, with 10 bases left in between. CDR3 nucleotides: TGCAGTGCTAGATCAGGGTCCACCTACGAGCAGTACTTC. Translating it yields CSARSGSTYEQYF.

This clonotype appeared many times. The chain is built from TRBV6-2 or TRBV6-3 and TRBJ2-1; D is perhaps TRBD2 (5 bases). Per the germline V gene, CDR1 is MNHEY and CDR2 is SVGEGT. V was pared by 6 bases and J by 10 bases, with 22 bases between. CDR3 length equals 15 residues. CDR3 loop: CASSPDSPPPEEQFF. Written as DNA, the CDR3 is TGTGCCAGCAGCCCGGACTCGCCACCCCCAGAGGAGCAGTTCTTC.

In its sample, this clonotype was seen many times. The V gene is TRBV18, the J gene TRBJ1-1; D is possibly TRBD1 (5 bases). Germline V gives CDR1 KGHSH, CDR2 LQKENI. V gave up 3 bases and J gave up 4 bases, with 12 bases separating them. This CDR3 has 14 residues. The CDR3 DNA follows: TGTGCCAGCTCACCGGTTTCAGGGAGCACTGAAGCTTTCTTT. Translation gives CASSPVSGSTEAFF.

This clonotype was seen many times. V and J are TRBV12-3 or TRBV12-4 and TRBJ1-1; D remains ambiguous. V lost 5 bases and J lost 7, with 17 bases in between. This CDR3 has 14 amino acids. The CDR3, as DNA: TGTGCCAGCAGTCCCGGGAGCGTTCGGGGTGAAGCTTTCTTT. As protein: CASSPGSVRGEAFF.